The 19 T cell receptor beta chains in this list originate from one sample, sequenced in a study of early T cells in non-severe SARS-CoV-2 infection. TCRdb processed the 5' RACE reads anew with MiXCR; each CDR3 protein has one entry. The repertoire has 45,000 to 75,000 distinct CDR3 sequences, around 5.2% of them found once; the top ten carry roughly 7%. Sequencing was carried out using whole blood. These receptors came from an adult who was a healthcare worker with PCR-confirmed SARS-CoV-2 infection or an uninfected control (not recorded which).

The chain couples TRBV27 to TRBJ2-3; D is ambiguous. In germline, CDR1 is MNHEY, CDR2 SMNVEV (reference sequence). CDR3 length: 13 amino acids. V lost 2 bases and J lost 5, with 8 bases in between. CDR3 coding DNA: TGTGCCAGCAGTTTAGGTCCCCAAGATACGCAGTATTTT. It codes for CASSLGPQDTQYF.

Many counts were recorded for this clonotype. The V call is TRBV4-3, the J call TRBJ1-5; D ambiguous. The CDR3 is made up of 13 amino acids. V shed 0 bases and J shed 7 bases, with 7 bases lying between them. Germline V CDR1 and CDR2: LGHNA, YSLEER. CDR3 sequence reads: CASSQDRRQPQHF. The DNA of the CDR3 is TGCGCCAGCAGCCAAGATCGCCGGCAGCCCCAGCATTTT.

V is TRBV7-2 and J is TRBJ2-7; 7 bases map to TRBD1. The CDR3 is 15 residues long. Germline lookup yields CDR1 SGHTA and CDR2 FQGNSA. J gave up 7 bases and V 7 bases, and 16 bases lay outside the gene matches. CDR3: CASKRQGPLEGEQYF. The CDR3 DNA sequence: TGTGCCAGCAAGAGACAGGGACCTTTGGAAGGGGAGCAGTACTTC.

This clonotype has a count of ten or more. This chain links TRBV13 with TRBJ1-1; D unclear. Germline lookup yields CDR1 PRHDT and CDR2 FYEKMQ (reference sequence). Trimming pared 6 bases from V and 2 bases from J, leaving 7 bases between. The CDR3 runs to 12 residues. The CDR3, as DNA: TGTGCCAGCAGATCTATCAACACTGAAGCTTTCTTT. Amino acids: CASRSINTEAFF.

This clonotype was detected ten times or more. V gene TRBV7-9 combines with J gene TRBJ2-3; no firm D call. Germline V gene sequence: CDR1 SEHNR, CDR2 FQNEAQ (reference sequence). The CDR3 has 16 amino acids. Trimming stripped 2 bases from V and 2 bases from J, with 14 bases between. This chain's CDR3 is CASSLITQSPTDTQYF. The CDR3 DNA reads TGTGCCAGCAGCTTAATAACCCAAAGCCCCACAGATACGCAGTATTTT.

This clonotype turned up a few times. The J gene is TRBJ1-6, the V gene TRBV2; D gene unclear. Per germline, CDR1 SNHLY and CDR2 FYNNEI. V gave up 0 bases and J gave up 10 bases, with 13 bases separating them. The CDR3 sequence is 15 residues long. The CDR3 DNA is TGTGCCAGCAGTGAAGCGCAAGGGAGCCGATCACCCCTCCACTTT. It translates to CASSEAQGSRSPLHF.

This clonotype was observed at least ten times. The chain joins TRBV6-4 to TRBJ1-1, with D perhaps TRBD1 (5 bases). V was clipped by 2 bases and J by 8 bases, with 12 bases between them. Germline CDR1 is MRHNA and CDR2 is SNTAGT. There are 13 residues in the CDR3. CDR3 nucleotide sequence: TGTGCCAGCAGTGACAGGGGTAAGCAGGAAGCTTTCTTT. The encoded protein is CASSDRGKQEAFF.

This sequence joins TRBV29-1 and TRBJ2-7; TRBD2 agrees at 7 bases. The germline gives CDR1 SQVTM, CDR2 ANQGSEA. The V gene end was trimmed by 5 bases and the J gene end by 0 bases; junction bases not matched to a gene: 13. CDR3 size: 16 residues. DNA of the CDR3: TGCAGCGTTCGCCCCCGTCGAGCGGGAAGCTCCTACGAGCAGTACTTC. The encoded protein is CSVRPRRAGSSYEQYF.

This clonotype has at least ten counts. CDR3 loop: CASSFWGLGQETQYF. DNA for the CDR3: TGTGCCAGCAGTTTTTGGGGCCTGGGGCAAGAGACCCAGTACTTC. V gene TRBV12-3 or TRBV12-4 combines with J gene TRBJ2-5; D might be TRBD1 (5 bases). The CDR3 runs 15 residues. Trimming took 3 bases from V and 2 from J, leaving 13 bases between them.

This clonotype was detected ten times or more. This chain connects TRBV7-9 to TRBJ2-3; TRBD1 might be the D (5 bases). This CDR3 spans 11 amino acids. V dropped 3 bases and J dropped 14 bases, with 12 bases sitting between them. Germline V CDR1 and CDR2: SEHNR, FQNEAQ (reference sequence). The CDR3 here is CASSLLGAGYF. The CDR3 bases are TGTGCCAGCAGCTTGTTAGGGGCCGGGTATTTT.

In its sample, this clonotype was seen many times. The chain has TRBV6-4 and TRBJ2-1; 8 bases align to TRBD2. The CDR3 loop spans 16 amino acids. Germline assignment: CDR1 MRHNA and CDR2 SNTAGT. The J segment lost 9 bases and the V segment lost 4 bases, leaving 14 bases of the junction unmatched. In nucleotides, the CDR3 is TGTGCCAGCAGTGGCCCGGGGGGGGAGGAGGTACGTGAGCAGTTCTTC. Amino acid sequence: CASSGPGGEEVREQFF.

Points on this clonotype: Given a much more abundant clone one base away, this may be a read error. V is TRBV7-2 and J is TRBJ2-4; 8 bases map to TRBD2. Germline CDR1 SGHTA, CDR2 FQGNSA. The CDR3 extends over 16 amino acids. This CDR3 is CASSSRGALAKNIQHF. As DNA, the CDR3 is TGTGCCAGCAGCTCGCGGGGGGCGCTAGCCAAAAACATTCAGCACTTC.

This chain connects TRBV7-2 to TRBJ1-1; D remains unclear. The CDR3 covers 13 residues. Trimming removed 5 bases from V and 1 base from J, with 8 bases in between. Germline V gene sequence: CDR1 SGHTA, CDR2 FQGNSA. In DNA form, the CDR3 reads TGTGCCAGCAGCCCCAGACAGAACACTGAAGCTTTCTTT. Translation gives CASSPRQNTEAFF.

This clonotype was detected many times. The CDR3 nucleotides are TGTGCCAGCAGCCCCCCGGGACTCTACGAGCAGTACTTC. The encoded protein is CASSPPGLYEQYF. This chain uses TRBV13 with TRBJ2-7; TRBD2 might be the D (6 bases). Germline CDR1 PRHDT, CDR2 FYEKMQ (reference sequence). V gave up 5 bases and J gave up 3 bases, with 11 bases separating them. The CDR3 runs 13 residues.

This clonotype showed up just a few times. The gene calls are TRBV6-1 and TRBJ1-5; D gene unclear. The CDR3 sequence is 14 residues long. V lost 6 bases and J lost 1, with 10 bases in between. Germline V lookup: CDR1 MNHNS, CDR2 SASEGT. CDR3 nucleotide sequence: TGTGCCAGCAGCAACCTACGGAGCAATCAGCCCCAGCATTTT. Encoded protein: CASSNLRSNQPQHF.

This clonotype has a count of ten or more. This chain uses TRBV12-3 or TRBV12-4 with TRBJ1-1, with D tentatively TRBD1 (5 bases). The CDR3 has 14 amino acids. Trimming pared 6 bases from V and 3 bases from J, leaving 14 bases between. The DNA for the CDR3 is TGTGCCAGCAGAATTGGGGGGGGTGACACTGAAGCTTTCTTT. It translates to CASRIGGGDTEAFF.

This clonotype was found many times. The chain couples TRBV27 to TRBJ1-3; D is perhaps TRBD1 (5 bases). Between the trimmed V and J ends, which lost 2 bases and 3 bases, there was a span of 11 bases. Per the germline V gene, CDR1 is MNHEY and CDR2 is SMNVEV (reference sequence). CDR3 length: 15 residues. The CDR3 DNA reads as TGTGCCAGCAGTTTAGGGGCAGGGCTTGGAAACACCATATATTTT. Protein sequence: CASSLGAGLGNTIYF.

The chain couples TRBV7-2 to TRBJ1-1, with a tentative D call TRBD1 (5 bases). V lost 0 bases and J 5 bases, leaving 10 bases between the germline ends. The germline V gene has CDR1 SGHTA and CDR2 FQGNSA. This CDR3 has 14 amino acids. The CDR3 spells CASSLAGAGTEAFF. DNA of the CDR3: TGTGCCAGCAGCTTAGCAGGGGCGGGGACTGAAGCTTTCTTT. Variable domain in full (rest from reference TRBV7-2 and TRBJ1-1): GAGVSQSPSNKVTEKGKDVELRCDPISGHTALYWYRQSLGQGLEFLIYFQGNSAPDKSGLPSDRFSAERTGGSVSTLTIQRTQQEDSAVYLCASSLAGAGTEAFFGQGTRLTVV.

The table lists this clonotype with many counts. Here the CDR3 reads CASSLQGSHEQYF. The CDR3 DNA is TGTGCCAGCAGTTTACAGGGTAGCCACGAGCAGTACTTC. This chain joins TRBV12-3 or TRBV12-4 and TRBJ2-7, with TRBD1 as a possible D gene (5 bases). V was pared by 2 bases and J by 5 bases, with 10 bases between. The CDR3 has 13 amino acids.